The T cell receptor beta chain under discussion was sequenced for a study of control samples from healthy donors and cancer patients. The protocol was immunoSEQ multiplex PCR, while the TCRdb copy is restricted to in-frame clones and leaves out a portion. The sample holds fewer than 500,000 clones, approximately 90% seen once. With regard to this clone: A read error may account for a junction end that differs from germline.

The clonotype was recovered from a man between 35 and 55 years old with head and neck cancer. Sequencing was carried out using PBMCs.

CDR3 bases: TGTGCCAGCTCGCCACTAGCGGGTATACTACAAGAGACCCAGTACTTC. Its protein is CASSPLAGILQETQYF. J is TRBJ2-5 and V is TRBV18; 9 bases map to TRBD2. Germline CDR1 KGHSH, CDR2 LQKENI. There are 16 residues in the CDR3.